The 30 T cell receptor beta chains below all came from one sample that was sequenced in a study of blood T cells in healthy people across ages. Next came a second PCR, run for about 7 to 12 cycles, which used a sample-barcoded 5' primer along with a J-beta primer mix. One entry per CDR3 protein, called by TCRdb with MiXCR from the 5' RACE reads. The table lists about 1.5 million distinct CDR3 sequences, roughly 40% of them singletons. The sequenced sample consisted of blood. These receptors were obtained from a woman in her late teens or twenties in good health.

V is TRBV21-1 and J is TRBJ1-2; the table calls TRBD1, which could not be checked here. TRBV21-1 is marked as a pseudogene. This CDR3 is 14 amino acids long. This CDR3 is CASTFAGQSYGYTF. The CDR3 coding sequence is TGTGCCAGCACCTTCGCTGGACAGAGCTATGGCTACACCTTC.

This rearrangement joins TRBV20-1 to TRBJ2-3; D is possibly TRBD1 (6 bases). The CDR3 runs to 13 residues. CDR1 is DFQATT, CDR2 SNEGSKA, per germline (reference sequence). Trimming pared 6 bases from V and 2 bases from J, leaving 12 bases between. The CDR3 DNA reads TGCAGTGCCCGGGACACCACCACAGATACGCAGTATTTT. Translating it yields CSARDTTTDTQYF.

V is TRBV28 and J is TRBJ1-4; 7 bases map to TRBD1. Germline V lookup: CDR1 MDHEN, CDR2 SYDVKM. The CDR3 is 12 amino acids. DNA of the CDR3: TGTTCCACAGGGGCAACTAATGAAAAACTGTTTTTT. Translation: CSTGATNEKLFF. Full variable domain (outside the CDR3, taken from reference TRBV28 and TRBJ1-4): DVKVTQSSRYLVKRTGEKVFLECVQDMDHENMFWYRQDPGLGLRLIYFSYDVKMKEKGDIPEGYSVSREKKERFSLILESASTNQTSMYLCSTGATNEKLFFGSGTQLSVL.

The chain has TRBV9 and TRBJ2-1, with TRBD2 identical over 13 bases. V lost 0 bases and J lost 9; bases outside the gene matches: 12. The CDR3 contains 18 residues. CDR1 and CDR2 (germline): SGDLS, YYNGEE. CDR3 nucleotides: TGTGCCAGCAGCGTAGCAGGTTCACTAGCGGGAGGGGCGGGTGAGCAGTTCTTC. Translation: CASSVAGSLAGGAGEQFF.

This clonotype came up a few times. The chain is built from TRBV6-6 and TRBJ2-7; 9 bases match TRBD2. Germline loops: CDR1 MNHNY, CDR2 SVGAGI (reference sequence). This CDR3 has 14 residues. With 9 bases clipped from V and 4 bases from J, the junction kept 10 bases outside the gene matches. The CDR3, as DNA: TGTGCCAGTTTTAGCGGGAGATTAGGATACGAGCAGTACTTC. This codes for CASFSGRLGYEQYF.

On this clonotype: Its ends do not fully match the called genes, so a read error is possible. The gene calls are TRBV7-2 and TRBJ1-1, with D perhaps TRBD1 (5 bases). The CDR3 loop spans 13 amino acids. Germline assignment: CDR1 SGHTA and CDR2 FQGNSA. CDR3 sequence: CASSSRQNAEAFF. The CDR3 DNA follows: TGTGCCAGCAGTTCCCGACAGAACGCTGAAGCTTTCTTT.

This clonotype was counted only a few times. This sequence joins TRBV6-1 and TRBJ2-1, with D tentatively TRBD2 (5 bases). The germline CDR1 and CDR2 sequences are MNHNS and SASEGT. Trimming cost V 8 bases and J 4 bases, with 12 bases left between them. The CDR3 is 13 residues long. CDR3 nucleotide sequence: TGTGCCAGCCAGACCGGGGATTACAATGAGCAGTTCTTC. Protein: CASQTGDYNEQFF.

This clonotype showed up just a few times. The chain joins TRBV6-5 to TRBJ2-7, with 10 bases fitting TRBD1. Germline CDR1 and CDR2: MNHEY and SVGAGI. V lost 2 bases, J lost 3 bases, and 10 bases stayed unmatched. The CDR3 totals 17 residues. The CDR3 DNA reads TGTGCCAGCAGTTACACCCCACGGACAGGGGGGAGCTACGAGCAGTACTTC. Translation: CASSYTPRTGGSYEQYF.

This clonotype was seen more than once but under ten times. V and J are TRBV7-6 and TRBJ2-5; D is possibly TRBD1 (6 bases). The DNA end lines up better with TRBJ2-7; the J call may be wrong. This CDR3 contains 15 residues. Germline V CDR1 and CDR2: SGHVS, FNYEAQ. CDR3 coding DNA: TGTGCCAGCAGCCGGGAAGGGGGATCGGGCTACGAGCAGTACTTC. Protein product: CASSREGGSGYEQYF.

The chain links TRBV21-1 to TRBJ2-7; TRBD1, the table's D call, lacks a check against the DNA. TRBV21-1 is reported as a pseudogene. The CDR3 loop spans 18 amino acids. The CDR3 loop reads CASSEARTKDRGLYEQYF. The CDR3 DNA sequence: TGTGCCAGCAGCGAAGCTCGGACCAAAGACAGGGGGCTATACGAGCAGTACTTC.

This clonotype was detected a few times. The CDR3 is CASRDTVAGGDNEQFF. CDR3 nucleotide sequence: TGTGCCAGCAGAGATACGGTAGCGGGGGGCGACAATGAGCAGTTCTTC. The gene calls are TRBV3-1 and TRBJ2-1; TRBD2 agrees at 10 bases. Germline assignment: CDR1 LGHDT and CDR2 YNNKEL (reference sequence). The CDR3 runs to 16 residues. J lost 5 bases, V lost 6 bases, and 10 bases had no gene match.

This chain uses TRBV7-9 with TRBJ2-4, with TRBD1 as a possible D gene (6 bases). The J call may be incorrect, as the DNA end agrees better with TRBJ2-7. The CDR3 has 14 residues. Germline CDR1 and CDR2: SEHNR and FQNEAQ (reference sequence). The CDR3 DNA is TGTGCCAGCAGCCCCCAGACAGGTATCTACGAGCAGTACTTC. Its translation: CASSPQTGIYEQYF.

The chain couples TRBV20-1 to TRBJ2-1, with TRBD2 matching 10 bases. The ends lost 3 bases at V and 0 bases at J; junction bases unmatched: 8. CDR3 size: 17 residues. Germline lookup yields CDR1 DFQATT and CDR2 SNEGSKA (reference sequence). Here the CDR3 reads CSARRLAGVYSYNEQFF. The DNA of the CDR3 is TGCAGTGCTAGGAGGCTAGCGGGGGTATACTCCTACAATGAGCAGTTCTTC.

This clonotype turned up a few times. This sequence joins TRBV5-1 and TRBJ1-2, with D maybe TRBD1 (6 bases). Germline-derived CDR1 and CDR2 are SGHRS and YFSETQ. Trimming stripped 4 bases from V and 5 bases from J, with 12 bases between. The CDR3 is 13 residues long. The CDR3 nucleotides are TGCGCCAGCAGCGGGGACAACTTATATGGCTACACCTTC. Encoded protein: CASSGDNLYGYTF.

A few counts support this clonotype. The genes are TRBV7-6 and TRBJ2-3, with TRBD2 matching 9 bases. The CDR3 has 14 amino acids. Germline loops: CDR1 SGHVS, CDR2 FNYEAQ. After removal of 6 bases from V and 6 bases from J, the junction contained 7 bases not matched to a gene. The CDR3 region is CASSYSGGSDTQYF. The CDR3 region has the DNA TGTGCCAGCAGTTACAGCGGGGGGAGCGATACGCAGTATTTT.

This chain joins TRBV6-1 and TRBJ2-7; D uncertain. V lost 3 bases to trimming and J lost 5 bases, with 17 bases between them. This CDR3 has 15 residues. Germline loops: CDR1 MNHNS, CDR2 SASEGT. CDR3 in DNA: TGTGCCAGCAGTGATCGGGCCTCATCTTACGACGAGCAGTACTTC. It yields the protein CASSDRASSYDEQYF.

The J gene is TRBJ1-1, the V gene TRBV12-3 or TRBV12-4; TRBD1 aligns across 7 bases. This CDR3 contains 14 residues. V was pared by 6 bases and J by 6 bases, with 10 bases of the junction left unmatched. The CDR3 DNA follows: TGTGCCAGCAGCGTGGGACAGCCGGTAGCTGAAGCTTTCTTT. This gives the protein CASSVGQPVAEAFF.

V is TRBV11-2 and J is TRBJ2-7; 8 bases fit TRBD2. The germline V gene has CDR1 SGHAT and CDR2 FQNNGV. Losses at the gene ends were 6 bases for V and 4 bases for J; bases not matched to a gene: 11. The CDR3 loop spans 15 amino acids. CDR3 protein: CASSPGSGGSYEQYF. The CDR3, as DNA: TGTGCCAGCAGTCCAGGTTCGGGAGGGTCTTACGAGCAGTACTTC.

This clonotype was counted only a few times. The chain uses TRBV2 and TRBJ2-2; D could derive from TRBD1 or TRBD2 (5 bases each). The CDR3 extends over 15 amino acids. Germline-derived CDR1 and CDR2 are SNHLY and FYNNEI. The V and J ends lost 6 bases and 0 bases respectively, with 11 bases between them. CDR3 sequence (DNA): TGTGCCAGCAGGGGGGTGGCGGCGAACACCGGGGAGCTGTTTTTT. Protein: CASRGVAANTGELFF.

V and J are TRBV9 and TRBJ2-3, with D maybe TRBD2 (7 bases). CDR3 length: 17 amino acids. The V gene's germline CDR1 is SGDLS and CDR2 YYNGEE. The V end lost 4 bases, the J end lost 2 bases, and 20 bases lay between the germline ends. The CDR3: CASSPLGIGGHTDTQYF. DNA for the CDR3: TGTGCCAGCAGCCCGTTGGGTATCGGGGGGCACACAGATACGCAGTATTTT.

V usage is TRBV4-1 and J usage is TRBJ2-6; D is possibly TRBD2 (6 bases). This CDR3 has 15 residues. Germline CDR1 is MGHRA and CDR2 is YSYEKL. Trimming shortened V by 2 bases and J by 3 bases, and 8 bases separated the two germline ends. The DNA for the CDR3 is TGCGCCAGCAGCCAACAGGGACTTGGGGCCAACGTCCTGACTTTC. It specifies CASSQQGLGANVLTF.

This clonotype came up a few times. The gene calls are TRBV7-6 and TRBJ2-1; D uncertain. The CDR3 has 15 amino acids. V lost 5 bases to trimming and J lost 2 bases, with 13 bases between them. CDR1 and CDR2 from the germline V gene are SGHVS and FNYEAQ. This CDR3 is CASSPSVTAYNEQFF. In DNA form, the CDR3 reads TGTGCCAGCAGCCCATCAGTAACCGCCTACAATGAGCAGTTCTTC.

The rearrangement uses TRBV12-3 or TRBV12-4 and TRBJ2-1, with TRBD2 identical over 12 bases. The CDR3 runs 15 residues. Trimming took 4 bases from V and 8 from J; bases not matched to a gene: 6. CDR3 sequence: CASSSSGGGSDEQFF. CDR3 sequence (DNA): TGTGCCAGCAGTTCTAGCGGGGGGGGCTCTGATGAGCAGTTCTTC.

The gene calls are TRBV27 and TRBJ2-5; a weak D match, TRBD2 (6 bases). V dropped 7 bases and J dropped 2 bases, with 20 bases sitting between them. In germline, CDR1 is MNHEY, CDR2 SMNVEV (reference sequence). The CDR3 has 16 residues. CDR3 protein: CASTPLAGRPQETQYF. CDR3 bases: TGTGCCAGCACCCCACTCGCGGGGAGACCTCAAGAGACCCAGTACTTC.

The chain links TRBV7-2 to TRBJ1-1; D gene ambiguous. This CDR3 region has 15 residues. Per the germline V gene, CDR1 is SGHTA and CDR2 is FQGNSA. V gave up 1 base and J gave up 5 bases, with 14 bases separating them. The CDR3: CASSLGRVPRTEAFF. The CDR3 DNA reads as TGTGCCAGCAGCTTAGGAAGGGTCCCTAGAACTGAAGCTTTCTTT.

CDR3 sequence (DNA): TGTGCCAGCAGCCCGCCGGACAGGGGCGAGGATACGCAGTATTTT. This sequence encodes CASSPPDRGEDTQYF. The chain is built from TRBV7-2 and TRBJ2-3, with 9 bases that match TRBD1. V was clipped by 5 bases and J by 6 bases; unmatched bases: 9. This CDR3 spans 15 amino acids. CDR1 is SGHTA, CDR2 FQGNSA, per germline.

This chain uses TRBV10-3 with TRBJ2-7; TRBD2 agrees at 7 bases. The end of the DNA is better explained by TRBJ2-5, so the J call may be wrong. The germline CDR1 and CDR2 sequences are ENHRY and SYGVKD. The CDR3 consists of 14 residues. Here the CDR3 reads CAISGGASGETQYF. As DNA, the CDR3 is TGTGCCATCAGTGGAGGGGCTAGCGGAGAGACCCAGTACTTC.

J is TRBJ1-1 and V is TRBV29-1; D uncertain. CDR1 SQVTM and CDR2 ANQGSEA come from the germline V gene. This CDR3 comprises 13 residues. Trimming cost V 4 bases and J 2 bases, with 11 bases left between them. The CDR3 nucleotides are TGCAGCGTTGGGGGTCATTCCAACACTGAAGCTTTCTTT. Translated: CSVGGHSNTEAFF.

V is TRBV3-1 and J is TRBJ1-2; D is unresolved. Trimming removed 4 bases at V and 1 base at J, with 22 bases between. This CDR3 spans 18 amino acids. Germline loops: CDR1 LGHDT, CDR2 YNNKEL (reference sequence). The CDR3 DNA is TGTGCCAGCAGCCCCCGGGCGTTGGGGTCGGAGCTTAACTATGGCTACACCTTC. This sequence encodes CASSPRALGSELNYGYTF.

V is TRBV5-1 and J is TRBJ2-7, with TRBD2 identical over 13 bases. Near its end, the DNA agrees better with TRBJ2-5, so the J call may be wrong. CDR1 and CDR2 (germline): SGHRS, YFSETQ. This CDR3 contains 16 residues. DNA for the CDR3: TGCGCCAGCAGCTGGGGACTAGCGGGAAGTACGCAGACCCAGTACTTC. Its protein is CASSWGLAGSTQTQYF.